This T cell receptor beta chain was identified in a study of T cell responses to AZD1222 COVID-19 vaccine. The method was immunoSEQ multiplex PCR; TCRdb's version includes in-frame clones alone and lacks a portion of them. The sample lists 99,000 or so clones; roughly 87% were seen once. This CDR3 spans 15 amino acids. Trimming took 2 bases from V and 3 from J, leaving 13 bases between them. The germline gives CDR1 SNHLY, CDR2 FYNNEI. The specimen comprised peripheral blood, sampled on day 0 of AZD1222 vaccination. The TCR was taken from an adult in good health. The gene calls are TRBV2 and TRBJ2-5, with D possibly matching TRBD2 (6 bases). CDR3 DNA sequence: TGTGCCAGCAGTGAATTTGTAGCGGTTGAAGAGACCCAGTACTTC. It translates to CASSEFVAVEETQYF.